This entry lists 7 T cell receptor beta chains sequenced from one sample in a study of blood T cells in healthy people across ages. Using a J-beta primer mix together with a sample-barcoded 5' primer, a second PCR was run for roughly 7 to 11 cycles. MiXCR was run by TCRdb on the 5' RACE reads, yielding one entry per CDR3 protein. The top ten clones hold roughly 3.7% of a sample with fewer than 800,000 distinct CDR3 sequences, roughly 21% of them seen once. The specimen was blood. The source of these receptors is a man aged 65 to 85 in good health.

V gene TRBV27 combines with J gene TRBJ2-3; D tentatively reads TRBD1 or TRBD2 (7 bases each). The germline V gene encodes CDR1 MNHEY and CDR2 SMNVEV (reference sequence). The CDR3 has 15 amino acids. The ends were cut back, 11 bases at V and 5 bases at J, with 23 bases in the middle. The CDR3 spells CAGRRPGRGGDTQYF. CDR3 sequence (DNA): TGTGCCGGACGACGTCCGGGCAGGGGGGGAGATACGCAGTATTTT.

The chain uses TRBV20-1 and TRBJ2-1; D not resolved. Germline values: CDR1 DFQATT, CDR2 SNEGSKA (reference sequence). This CDR3 comprises 14 residues. V was trimmed by 7 bases and J by 0 bases, leaving 13 bases between them. The CDR3 sequence: CSVQTGDSYNEQFF. DNA for the CDR3: TGCAGTGTTCAGACGGGTGACTCCTACAATGAGCAGTTCTTC.

The J gene is TRBJ1-5, the V gene TRBV20-1; 10 bases fit TRBD1. The length of the CDR3 is 19 residues. V lost 2 bases, J lost 2 bases, and 15 bases stayed unmatched. Germline CDR1 DFQATT, CDR2 SNEGSKA (reference sequence). The CDR3 reads CSARTAGTGDRYGNQPQHF. DNA for the CDR3: TGCAGTGCTAGAACCGCAGGGACAGGGGACCGCTATGGCAATCAGCCCCAGCATTTT.

The chain joins TRBV7-2 to TRBJ1-3; no reliable D call. V was clipped by 4 bases and J by 2 bases, with 12 bases between them. Germline CDR1 is SGHTA and CDR2 is FQGNSA. The CDR3 length is 15 residues. The CDR3 bases are TGTGCCAGCAGCTCCGCTTCCGGCGCTGGAAACACCATATATTTT. Amino acid sequence: CASSSASGAGNTIYF.

This clonotype was seen at least ten times. The rearrangement joins TRBV7-3 to TRBJ2-5; 7 bases match TRBD2. The end of the DNA fits TRBJ2-1 better, so the J call may be wrong. Germline V CDR1 and CDR2: SGHTA, FQGTGA. The CDR3 extends over 15 amino acids. In DNA, the CDR3 is TGTGCCAGCAGTCCCCCCAGCGGGACCTACAATGAGCAGTTCTTC. It codes for CASSPPSGTYNEQFF.

The chain uses TRBV5-1 and TRBJ1-2, with 7 bases identical to TRBD1. Trimming removed 3 bases from V and 4 bases from J; junction bases left unmatched: 9. The CDR3 contains 15 residues. Germline CDR1 reads SGHRS; CDR2 reads YFSETQ. CDR3 in DNA: TGCGCCAGCAGCTCCAGGGGGGACATCTCCTATGGCTACACCTTC. This translates into CASSSRGDISYGYTF.

DNA of the CDR3: TGTGCCAGCAGCGTAGATCAGGGGCGAGAGCAGTACTTC. The encoded protein is CASSVDQGREQYF. The chain recombines TRBV9 with TRBJ2-5; the D gene is possibly TRBD1 (6 bases). Trimming stripped 0 bases from V and 11 bases from J, with 14 bases between. CDR3 length: 13 amino acids. CDR1 SGDLS and CDR2 YYNGEE come from the germline V gene.